Below are 21 T cell receptor beta chains sequenced from a single sample in a study of cytomegalovirus exposure and HLA in healthy donors. Primers: 60 Vbeta forward and 13 Jbeta reverse. The protocol was immunoSEQ multiplex PCR, while the TCRdb copy is restricted to in-frame clones and leaves out a portion. This sample contains about 130,000 clones. What was sequenced was PBMCs. The receptors here all came from a man aged 25-45 years in good health and CMV-seronegative.

The V and J genes are TRBV6-5 and TRBJ1-6; D unclear. The CDR3 runs to 14 residues. Trimming shortened V by 7 bases and J by 4 bases, and 11 bases separated the two germline ends. Germline loops: CDR1 MNHEY, CDR2 SVGAGI. The CDR3 nucleotides read TGTGCCAGCACGGTCCAGGAATATAATTCACCCCTCCACTTT. It is translated as CASTVQEYNSPLHF.

The chain is built from TRBV7-2 and TRBJ1-5; D gene uncertain. The CDR3 has 15 amino acids. V was trimmed by 1 base and J by 0 bases, leaving 7 bases between them. CDR1 is SGHTA and CDR2 is FQGNSA in the germline V gene. The chain's CDR3 is CASSLGGYSNQPQHF. The CDR3 coding sequence is TGTGCCAGCAGCTTAGGAGGATATAGCAATCAGCCCCAGCATTTT. Based on the CDR3 plus reference TRBV7-2 and TRBJ1-5, the full variable domain is GAGVSQSPSNKVTEKGKDVELRCDPISGHTALYWYRQSLGQGLEFLIYFQGNSAPDKSGLPSDRFSAERTGGSVSTLTIQRTQQEDSAVYLCASSLGGYSNQPQHFGDGTRLSIL.

CDR3 residues: CASSPGGLRGYTF. The CDR3 nucleotides are TGTGCCAGTAGTCCAGGGGGCCTTCGTGGCTACACCTTC. The chain is built from TRBV19 and TRBJ1-2, with TRBD1 matching over 8 bases. V dropped 5 bases and J dropped 7; count of bases not matched to a gene: 6. The length of the CDR3 is 13 residues. In germline, CDR1 is LNHDA, CDR2 SQIVND (reference sequence).

The chain links TRBV27 to TRBJ2-2; 7 bases map to TRBD1. Trimming took 5 bases from V and 7 from J; bases not matched to a gene: 7. The CDR3 is made up of 14 amino acids. Germline values: CDR1 MNHEY, CDR2 SMNVEV (reference sequence). The CDR3 reads CASSPGQPGGELFF. CDR3 in DNA: TGTGCCAGCAGTCCGGGACAGCCGGGCGGGGAGCTGTTTTTT.

The V and J genes are TRBV18 and TRBJ2-3; no clear D gene. Deletions cut 1 base from V and 3 bases from J, with 5 bases between. The CDR3 contains 13 residues. CDR1 is KGHSH, CDR2 LQKENI, per germline. The CDR3 DNA follows: TGTGCCAGCTCACCACGGCTTACAGATACGCAGTATTTT. This codes for CASSPRLTDTQYF.

The rearrangement links TRBV27 to TRBJ1-1; D perhaps matches TRBD1 (6 bases). Germline V gene sequence: CDR1 MNHEY, CDR2 SMNVEV (reference sequence). V lost 6 bases, J lost 1 base, and 9 bases lay in between. This CDR3 has 13 residues. The CDR3 region is CASSSTGNTEAFF. The CDR3 DNA reads as TGTGCCAGCAGCTCGACAGGGAACACTGAAGCTTTCTTT.

The DNA for the CDR3 is TGTGCCAGCTCGACGGCGGCTAGCGGGAGTTACGAGCAGTACTTC. This codes for CASSTAASGSYEQYF. The gene calls are TRBV18 and TRBJ2-7; 10 bases map to TRBD2. There are 15 residues in the CDR3. V gave up 6 bases and J gave up 4 bases; unmatched junction bases: 9. Germline V gene sequence: CDR1 KGHSH, CDR2 LQKENI.

Comments on this clone: It is unclear where the CDR3 begins or ends on the DNA, so no DNA is shown, and the CDR3 is as TCRdb lists it. The gene calls are TRBV7-3 and TRBJ2-1; TRBD2 is the table's D call and was not checked against the DNA. Germline values: CDR1 SGHTA, CDR2 FQGTGA. 12 amino acids form the CDR3, both terminal residues included. The CDR3 spells CASSQVGLGTFF.

This chain connects TRBV30 to TRBJ2-3, with 7 bases matching TRBD2. CDR3 length equals 15 residues. The germline gives CDR1 GTSNPN, CDR2 SVGIG (reference sequence). V shed 3 bases, J shed 0 bases, and the junction held 6 bases outside the gene matches. CDR3 in DNA: TGTGCCTGGAGGAACAGCGGGGCTAGCACAGATACGCAGTATTTT. Amino acids: CAWRNSGASTDTQYF.

The chain uses TRBV7-6 and TRBJ2-1, with D perhaps TRBD1 (6 bases). Trimming shortened V by 0 bases and J by 12 bases, and 12 bases separated the two germline ends. The CDR3 covers 13 residues. CDR1 SGHVS and CDR2 FNYEAQ come from the germline V gene. CDR3 loop: CASSLALGATQFF. CDR3 bases: TGTGCCAGCAGCTTAGCGTTGGGGGCGACGCAGTTCTTC. Filled out from reference TRBV7-6 and TRBJ2-1, the complete variable domain reads GAGVSQSPRYKVTKRGQDVALRCDPISGHVSLYWYRQALGQGPEFLTYFNYEAQQDKSGLPNDRFSAERPEGSISTLTIQRTEQRDSAMYRCASSLALGATQFFGPGTRLTVL.

V usage is TRBV4-2 and J usage is TRBJ2-5; TRBD2 aligns across 9 bases. This CDR3 region has 16 residues. The V gene's germline CDR1 is LGHNA and CDR2 YNFKEQ. The J segment lost 4 bases and the V segment lost 0 bases, leaving 6 bases of the junction unmatched. CDR3: CASSQDAAGGGETQYF. CDR3 in DNA: TGTGCCAGCAGCCAAGATGCAGCGGGAGGAGGAGAGACCCAGTACTTC.

The rearrangement uses TRBV5-1 and TRBJ1-1; the D is unclear. V dropped 3 bases and J dropped 1 base, with 7 bases sitting between them. This CDR3 is built from 13 residues. CDR1 and CDR2 (germline): SGHRS, YFSETQ. CDR3 sequence: CASSSPPNTEAFF. CDR3 bases: TGCGCCAGCAGCTCTCCCCCGAACACTGAAGCTTTCTTT. The full variable domain, rest sourced from reference TRBV5-1 and TRBJ1-1, is KAGVTQTPRYLIKTRGQQVTLSCSPISGHRSVSWYQQTPGQGLQFLFEYFSETQRNKGNFPGRFSGRQFSNSRSEMNVSTLELGDSALYLCASSSPPNTEAFFGQGTRLTVV.

The chain links TRBV6-5 to TRBJ2-3; tentatively, D is TRBD1 (6 bases). The germline gives CDR1 MNHEY, CDR2 SVGAGI. Trimming took 7 bases from V and 8 from J, leaving 16 bases between them. The length of the CDR3 is 13 residues. CDR3 loop: CASTTMGASTQYF. In nucleotides, the CDR3 is TGTGCCAGCACCACTATGGGGGCCTCTACGCAGTATTTT.

The chain recombines TRBV6-5 with TRBJ1-1, with TRBD1 identical over 9 bases. The length of the CDR3 is 15 residues. V shed 0 bases and J 1 base; nucleotides not matched to a gene: 0. Looked up from germline, CDR1 is MNHEY and CDR2 is SVGAGI. The chain's CDR3 is CASSYSGQGNTEAFF. The CDR3 DNA reads TGTGCCAGCAGTTACTCGGGACAGGGGAACACTGAAGCTTTCTTT.

The chain has TRBV11-2 and TRBJ2-1; 11 nucleotides align to TRBD2. The CDR3 totals 18 residues. CDR1 is SGHAT, CDR2 FQNNGV, per germline. Unmatched junction bases numbered 9, after V lost 1 base and J lost 4 bases. The CDR3 is CASSLVGRGTSGYNEQFF. The CDR3 DNA is TGTGCCAGCAGCTTAGTAGGGAGAGGGACTAGCGGATACAATGAGCAGTTCTTC.

This chain connects TRBV6-5 to TRBJ1-2; D gene unclear. Germline V gene sequence: CDR1 MNHEY, CDR2 SVGAGI. Trimming shortened V by 0 bases and J by 6 bases, and 14 bases separated the two germline ends. The CDR3 sequence is 15 residues long. CDR3 protein: CASSYSSPFIDGYTF. The CDR3 DNA is TGTGCCAGCAGTTACTCATCCCCCTTCATAGATGGCTACACCTTC.

The genes are TRBV27 and TRBJ2-1; D possibly corresponds to TRBD2 (6 bases). Deletions cut 2 bases from V and 0 bases from J, with 11 bases between. Looked up from germline, CDR1 is MNHEY and CDR2 is SMNVEV (reference sequence). This CDR3 spans 16 amino acids. CDR3 loop: CASSLGGRFSYNEQFF. The CDR3 bases are TGTGCCAGCAGTTTAGGTGGGAGGTTCTCCTACAATGAGCAGTTCTTC.

The chain joins TRBV19 to TRBJ1-2; weak D call: TRBD1 (6 bases). The V gene lost 7 bases and the J gene lost 2 bases, with 14 bases spanning the gap. The germline V gene encodes CDR1 LNHDA and CDR2 SQIVND (reference sequence). This CDR3 is 14 amino acids long. CDR3 nucleotide sequence: TGTGCCAGTAACGATGTGAGGGGGAACTATGGCTACACCTTC. Translated: CASNDVRGNYGYTF. Full variable domain (missing parts from reference TRBV19 and TRBJ1-2): DGGITQSPKYLFRKEGQNVTLSCEQNLNHDAMYWYRQDPGQGLRLIYYSQIVNDFQKGDIAEGYSVSREKKESFPLTVTSAQKNPTAFYLCASNDVRGNYGYTFGSGTRLTVV.

The rearrangement uses TRBV6-6 and TRBJ1-5, with 8 bases matching TRBD1. V lost 4 bases to trimming and J lost 6 bases; unmatched junction nucleotides: 5. The germline CDR1 and CDR2 sequences are MNHNY and SVGAGI (reference sequence). The CDR3 length is 14 residues. The CDR3 nucleotides read TGTGCCAGCAGTTCCCTACAGGGGGGTCAGCCCCAGCATTTT. Translation gives CASSSLQGGQPQHF.

The chain couples TRBV6-6 to TRBJ2-1, with 11 bases aligning to TRBD2. This CDR3 comprises 16 residues. V trimming: 5 bases; J trimming: 10 bases; junction bases outside the gene matches: 13. Germline lookup yields CDR1 MNHNY and CDR2 SVGAGI (reference sequence). CDR3 nucleotides: TGTGCCAGCAGTCCCCAGGCTAGCGGGGGGATGGGGGAGCAGTTCTTC. Translated, it gives CASSPQASGGMGEQFF.

The rearrangement links TRBV5-4 to TRBJ2-7; D is possibly TRBD2 (6 bases). The CDR3 consists of 14 residues. Germline CDR1 is SGHNT and CDR2 is YYREEE (reference sequence). Trimming pared 0 bases from V and 2 bases from J, leaving 9 bases between. In DNA form, the CDR3 reads TGTGCCAGCAGCTTGGTGGGGGGAGCCTACGAGCAGTACTTC. Amino acids: CASSLVGGAYEQYF.